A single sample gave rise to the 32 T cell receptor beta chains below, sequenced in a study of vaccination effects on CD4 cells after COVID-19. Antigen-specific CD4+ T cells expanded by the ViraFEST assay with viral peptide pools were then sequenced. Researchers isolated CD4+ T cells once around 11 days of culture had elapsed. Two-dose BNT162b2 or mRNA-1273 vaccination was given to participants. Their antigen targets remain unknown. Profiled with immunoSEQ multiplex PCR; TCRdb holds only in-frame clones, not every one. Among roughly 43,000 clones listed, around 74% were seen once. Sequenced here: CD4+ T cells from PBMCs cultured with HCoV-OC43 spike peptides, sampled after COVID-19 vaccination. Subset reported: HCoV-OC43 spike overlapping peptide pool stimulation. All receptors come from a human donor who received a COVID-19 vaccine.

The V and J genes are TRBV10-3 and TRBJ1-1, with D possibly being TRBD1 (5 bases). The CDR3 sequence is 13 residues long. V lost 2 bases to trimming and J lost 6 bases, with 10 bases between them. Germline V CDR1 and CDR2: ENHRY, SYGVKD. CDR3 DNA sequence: TGTGCCATCAGTGAGGGGCGAGGGGCTGAAGCTTTCTTT. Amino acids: CAISEGRGAEAFF.

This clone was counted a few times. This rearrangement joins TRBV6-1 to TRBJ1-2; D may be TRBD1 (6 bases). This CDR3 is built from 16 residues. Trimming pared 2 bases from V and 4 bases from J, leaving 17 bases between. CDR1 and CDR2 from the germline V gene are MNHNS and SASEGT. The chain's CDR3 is CASSESGGRGGYGYTF. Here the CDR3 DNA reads TGTGCCAGCAGTGAAAGCGGGGGCAGGGGTGGCTATGGCTACACCTTC.

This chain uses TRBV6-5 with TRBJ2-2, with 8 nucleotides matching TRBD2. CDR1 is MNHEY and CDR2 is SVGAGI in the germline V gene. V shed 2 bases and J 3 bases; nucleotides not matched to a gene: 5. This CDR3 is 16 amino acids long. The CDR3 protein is CASSYTGGLDTGELFF. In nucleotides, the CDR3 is TGTGCCAGCAGTTACACGGGGGGGCTGGACACCGGGGAGCTGTTTTTT.

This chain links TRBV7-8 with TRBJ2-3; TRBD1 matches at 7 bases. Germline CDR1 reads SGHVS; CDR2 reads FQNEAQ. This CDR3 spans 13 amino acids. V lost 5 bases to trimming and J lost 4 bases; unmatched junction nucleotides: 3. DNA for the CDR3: TGTGCCAGCAGCCGAGGGGGCGCAGATACGCAGTATTTT. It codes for CASSRGGADTQYF.

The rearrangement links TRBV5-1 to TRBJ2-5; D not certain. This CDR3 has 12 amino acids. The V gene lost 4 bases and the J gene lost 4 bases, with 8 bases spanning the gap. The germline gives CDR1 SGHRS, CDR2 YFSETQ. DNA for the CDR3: TGCGCCAGCAGCCTCGATCTAGAGACCCAGTACTTC. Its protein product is CASSLDLETQYF.

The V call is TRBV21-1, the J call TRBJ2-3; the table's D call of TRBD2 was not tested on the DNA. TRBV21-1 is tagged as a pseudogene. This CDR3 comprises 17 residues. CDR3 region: CASSKVWRVGSQDTQYF. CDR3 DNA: TGTGCCAGCAGCAAAGTTTGGCGGGTCGGGAGTCAAGATACGCAGTATTTT.

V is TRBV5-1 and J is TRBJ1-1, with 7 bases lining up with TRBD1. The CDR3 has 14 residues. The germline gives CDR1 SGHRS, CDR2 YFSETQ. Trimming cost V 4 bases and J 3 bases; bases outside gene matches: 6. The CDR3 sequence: CASSGGQSYTEAFF. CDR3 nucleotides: TGCGCCAGCAGCGGGGGACAGTCTTACACTGAAGCTTTCTTT.

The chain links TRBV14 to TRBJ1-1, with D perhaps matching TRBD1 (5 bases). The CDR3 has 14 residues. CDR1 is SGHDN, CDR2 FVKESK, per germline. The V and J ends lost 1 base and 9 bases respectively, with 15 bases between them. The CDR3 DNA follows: TGTGCCAGCAGCCAAGTCTGGGGCCGGGGAAAAGCTTTCTTT. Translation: CASSQVWGRGKAFF.

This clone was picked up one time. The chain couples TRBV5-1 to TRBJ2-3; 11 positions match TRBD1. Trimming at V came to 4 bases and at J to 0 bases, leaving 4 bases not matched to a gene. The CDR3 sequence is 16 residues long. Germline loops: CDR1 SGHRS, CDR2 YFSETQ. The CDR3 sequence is CASSRGQGDSTDTQYF. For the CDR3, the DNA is TGCGCCAGCAGCAGGGGACAGGGGGACAGCACAGATACGCAGTATTTT.

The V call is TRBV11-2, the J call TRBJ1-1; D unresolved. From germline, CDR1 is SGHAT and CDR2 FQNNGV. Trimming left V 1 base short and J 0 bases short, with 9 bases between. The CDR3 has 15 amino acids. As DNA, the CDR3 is TGTGCCAGCAGCTTAGGGCCAGACATGAACACTGAAGCTTTCTTT. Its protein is CASSLGPDMNTEAFF.

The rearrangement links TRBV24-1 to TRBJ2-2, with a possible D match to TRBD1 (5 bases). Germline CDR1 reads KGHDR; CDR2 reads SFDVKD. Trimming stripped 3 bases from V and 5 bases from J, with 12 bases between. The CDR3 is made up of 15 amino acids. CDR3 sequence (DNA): TGTGCCACCAGTGATCCGGGCAGGGTAACCGGGGAGCTGTTTTTT. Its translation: CATSDPGRVTGELFF.

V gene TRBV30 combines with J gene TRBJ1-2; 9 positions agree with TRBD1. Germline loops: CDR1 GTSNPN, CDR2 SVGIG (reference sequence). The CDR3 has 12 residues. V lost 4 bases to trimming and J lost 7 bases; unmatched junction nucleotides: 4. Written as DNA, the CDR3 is TGTGCCTGGAACCGGGACAGGGTTGGCTACACCTTC. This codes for CAWNRDRVGYTF.

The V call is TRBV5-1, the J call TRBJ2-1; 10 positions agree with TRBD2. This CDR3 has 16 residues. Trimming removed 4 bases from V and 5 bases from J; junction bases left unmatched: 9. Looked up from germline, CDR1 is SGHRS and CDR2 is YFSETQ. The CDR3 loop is CASSPIAGGTNNEQFF. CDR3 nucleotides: TGCGCCAGCAGCCCCATAGCGGGGGGTACGAACAATGAGCAGTTCTTC.

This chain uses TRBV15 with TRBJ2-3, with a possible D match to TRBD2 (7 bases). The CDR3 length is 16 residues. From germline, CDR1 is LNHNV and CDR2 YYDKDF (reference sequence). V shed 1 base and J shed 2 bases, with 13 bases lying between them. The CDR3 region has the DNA TGTGCCACCAGCAGAGTTATTGCGGGGGCCACAGATACGCAGTATTTT. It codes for CATSRVIAGATDTQYF.

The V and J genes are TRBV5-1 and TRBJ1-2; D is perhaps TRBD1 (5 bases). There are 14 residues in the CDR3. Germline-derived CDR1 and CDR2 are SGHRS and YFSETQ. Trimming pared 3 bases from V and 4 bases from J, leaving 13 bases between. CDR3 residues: CASSSYDSFYGYTF. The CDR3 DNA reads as TGCGCCAGCAGCTCGTATGACAGCTTCTATGGCTACACCTTC.

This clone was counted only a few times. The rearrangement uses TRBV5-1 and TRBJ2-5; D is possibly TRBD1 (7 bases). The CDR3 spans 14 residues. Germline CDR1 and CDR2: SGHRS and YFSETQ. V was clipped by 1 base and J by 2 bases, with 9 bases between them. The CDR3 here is CASSLPGGQETQYF. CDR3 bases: TGCGCCAGCAGCTTGCCAGGGGGGCAAGAGACCCAGTACTTC.

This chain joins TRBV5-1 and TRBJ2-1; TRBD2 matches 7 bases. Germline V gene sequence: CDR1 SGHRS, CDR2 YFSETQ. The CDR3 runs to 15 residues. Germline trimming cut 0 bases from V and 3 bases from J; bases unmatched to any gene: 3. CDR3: CASSLGSSGYNEQFF. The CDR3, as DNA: TGCGCCAGCAGCTTGGGATCTAGCGGCTACAATGAGCAGTTCTTC.

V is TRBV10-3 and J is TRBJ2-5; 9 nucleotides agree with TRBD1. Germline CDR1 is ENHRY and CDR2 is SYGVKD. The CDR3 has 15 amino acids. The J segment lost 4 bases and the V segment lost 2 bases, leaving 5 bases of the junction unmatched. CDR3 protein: CAISEPGQGTETQYF. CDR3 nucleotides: TGTGCCATCAGTGAGCCGGGACAGGGTACAGAGACCCAGTACTTC.

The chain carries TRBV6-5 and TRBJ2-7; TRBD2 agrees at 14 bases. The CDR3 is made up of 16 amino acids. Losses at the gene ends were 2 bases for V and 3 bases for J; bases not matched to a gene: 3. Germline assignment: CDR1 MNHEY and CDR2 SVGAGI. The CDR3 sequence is CASSYPGTSGSYEQYF. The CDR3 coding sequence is TGTGCCAGCAGTTACCCAGGGACTAGCGGGAGCTACGAGCAGTACTTC.

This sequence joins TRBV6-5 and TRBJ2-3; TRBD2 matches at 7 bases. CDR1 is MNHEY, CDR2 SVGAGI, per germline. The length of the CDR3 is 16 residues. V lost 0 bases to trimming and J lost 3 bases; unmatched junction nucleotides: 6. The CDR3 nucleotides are TGTGCCAGCAGTTACTCGGGGGGGGTTCTAACAGATACGCAGTATTTT. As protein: CASSYSGGVLTDTQYF.

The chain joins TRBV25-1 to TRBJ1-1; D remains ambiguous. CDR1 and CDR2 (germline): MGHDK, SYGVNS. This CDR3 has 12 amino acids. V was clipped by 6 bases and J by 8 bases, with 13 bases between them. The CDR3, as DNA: TGTGCCAGCAGATCAGGTGGCGGAGAAGCTTTCTTT. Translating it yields CASRSGGGEAFF.

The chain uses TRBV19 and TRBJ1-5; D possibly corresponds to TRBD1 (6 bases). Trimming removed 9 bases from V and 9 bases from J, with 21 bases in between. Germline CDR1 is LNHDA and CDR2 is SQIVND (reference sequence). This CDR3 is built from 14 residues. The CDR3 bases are TGTGCCAGCATACAGGGAACAGGCAACGGGCCCCAGCATTTT. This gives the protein CASIQGTGNGPQHF.

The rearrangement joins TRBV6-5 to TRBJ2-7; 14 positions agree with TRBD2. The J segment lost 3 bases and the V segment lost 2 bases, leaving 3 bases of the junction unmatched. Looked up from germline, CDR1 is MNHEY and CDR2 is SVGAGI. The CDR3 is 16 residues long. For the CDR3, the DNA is TGTGCCAGCAGTTACGCCGGGACTAGCGGGGGCTACGAGCAGTACTTC. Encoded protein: CASSYAGTSGGYEQYF.

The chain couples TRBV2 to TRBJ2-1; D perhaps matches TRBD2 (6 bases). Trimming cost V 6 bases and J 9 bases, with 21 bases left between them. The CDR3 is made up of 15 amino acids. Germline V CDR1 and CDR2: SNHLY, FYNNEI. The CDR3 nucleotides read TGTGCCAGCAGACCGGACTTGGCGGGACTGAGTGAGCAGTTCTTC. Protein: CASRPDLAGLSEQFF.

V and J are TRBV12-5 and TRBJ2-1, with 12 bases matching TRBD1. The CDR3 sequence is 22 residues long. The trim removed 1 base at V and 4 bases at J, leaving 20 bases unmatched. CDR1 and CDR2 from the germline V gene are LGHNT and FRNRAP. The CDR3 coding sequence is TGTGCTAGTGGTTTGGCCCGAAAAGGGACAGGGGGCGTTCTGCTGTCATACAATGAGCAGTTCTTC. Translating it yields CASGLARKGTGGVLLSYNEQFF.

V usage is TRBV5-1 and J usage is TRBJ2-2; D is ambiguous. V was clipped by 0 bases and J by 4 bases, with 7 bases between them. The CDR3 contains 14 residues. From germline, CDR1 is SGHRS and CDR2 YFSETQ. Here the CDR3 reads CASSLGAATGELFF. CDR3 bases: TGCGCCAGCAGCTTGGGGGCGGCCACCGGGGAGCTGTTTTTT.

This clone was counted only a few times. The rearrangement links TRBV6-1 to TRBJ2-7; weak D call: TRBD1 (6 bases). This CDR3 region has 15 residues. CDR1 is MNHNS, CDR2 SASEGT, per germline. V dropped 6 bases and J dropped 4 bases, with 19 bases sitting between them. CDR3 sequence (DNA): TGTGCCAGCAGGCGCGAGTCCAGGGGACGGTACGAGCAGTACTTC. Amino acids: CASRRESRGRYEQYF.

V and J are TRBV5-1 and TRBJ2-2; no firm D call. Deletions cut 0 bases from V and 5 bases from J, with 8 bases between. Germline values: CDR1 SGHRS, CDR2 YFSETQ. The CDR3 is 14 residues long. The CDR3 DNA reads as TGCGCCAGCAGCTTGGGGACCACGACCGGGGAGCTGTTTTTT. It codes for CASSLGTTTGELFF. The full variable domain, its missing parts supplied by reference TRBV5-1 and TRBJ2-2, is KAGVTQTPRYLIKTRGQQVTLSCSPISGHRSVSWYQQTPGQGLQFLFEYFSETQRNKGNFPGRFSGRQFSNSRSEMNVSTLELGDSALYLCASSLGTTTGELFFGEGSRLTVL.

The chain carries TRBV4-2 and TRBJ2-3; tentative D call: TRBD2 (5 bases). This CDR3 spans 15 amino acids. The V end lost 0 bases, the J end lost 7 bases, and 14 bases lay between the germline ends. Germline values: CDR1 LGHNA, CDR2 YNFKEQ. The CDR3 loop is CASSQELEEQNTQYF. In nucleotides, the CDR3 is TGTGCCAGCAGCCAAGAGTTGGAGGAGCAAAATACGCAGTATTTT.

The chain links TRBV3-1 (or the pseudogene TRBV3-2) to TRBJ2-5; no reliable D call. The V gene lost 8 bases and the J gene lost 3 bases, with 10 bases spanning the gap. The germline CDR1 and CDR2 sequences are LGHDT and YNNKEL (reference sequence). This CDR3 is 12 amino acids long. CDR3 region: CASGDRKETQYF. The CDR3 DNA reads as TGTGCCAGCGGGGATAGGAAAGAGACCCAGTACTTC.

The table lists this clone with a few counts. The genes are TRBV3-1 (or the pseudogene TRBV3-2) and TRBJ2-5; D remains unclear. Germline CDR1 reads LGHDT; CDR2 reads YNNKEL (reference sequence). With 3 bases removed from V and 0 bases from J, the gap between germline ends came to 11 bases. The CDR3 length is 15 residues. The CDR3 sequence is CASSQSLGNQETQYF. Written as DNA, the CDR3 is TGTGCCAGCAGCCAGAGCTTAGGGAACCAAGAGACCCAGTACTTC.

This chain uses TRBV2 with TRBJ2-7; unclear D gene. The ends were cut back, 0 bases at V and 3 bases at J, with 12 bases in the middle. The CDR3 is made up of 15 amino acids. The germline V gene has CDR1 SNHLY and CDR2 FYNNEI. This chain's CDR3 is CASSEATVYVYEQYF. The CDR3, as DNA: TGTGCCAGCAGTGAAGCGACGGTGTATGTCTACGAGCAGTACTTC.